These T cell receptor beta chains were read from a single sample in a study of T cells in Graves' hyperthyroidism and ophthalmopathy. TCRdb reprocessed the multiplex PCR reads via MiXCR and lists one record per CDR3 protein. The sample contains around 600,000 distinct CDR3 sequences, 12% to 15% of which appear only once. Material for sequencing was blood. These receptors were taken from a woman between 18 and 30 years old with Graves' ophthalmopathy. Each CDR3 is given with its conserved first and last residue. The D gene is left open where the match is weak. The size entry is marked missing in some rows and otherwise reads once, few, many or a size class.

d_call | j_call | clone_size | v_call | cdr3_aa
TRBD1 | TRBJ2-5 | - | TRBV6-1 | CASTGTGSVETQYF
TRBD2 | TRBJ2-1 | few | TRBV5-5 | CASSRIPGLAGVHEQFF
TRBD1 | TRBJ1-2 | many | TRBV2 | CASSESGQGGYTF
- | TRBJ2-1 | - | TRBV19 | CASSIDLQGPLYNEQFF
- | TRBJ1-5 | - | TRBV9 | CARGGGRNQPQHF
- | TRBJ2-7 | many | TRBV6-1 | CASSEQPVTYEQYF
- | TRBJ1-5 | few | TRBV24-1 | CATGRSGNQPQHF
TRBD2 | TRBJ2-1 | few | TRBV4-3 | CASSQRTSFYNEQFF
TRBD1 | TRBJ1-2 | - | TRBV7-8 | CASSGTRDRVNYGYTF
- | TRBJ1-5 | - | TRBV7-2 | CASSLGSGGAQPQHF
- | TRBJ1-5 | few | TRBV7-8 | CASRGWGNNQPQHF
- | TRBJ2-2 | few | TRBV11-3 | CASSTGPTPGELFF
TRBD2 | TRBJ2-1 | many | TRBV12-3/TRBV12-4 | CASSSGLAGNNEQFF
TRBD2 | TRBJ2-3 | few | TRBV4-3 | CASGHLGRGITDTQYF
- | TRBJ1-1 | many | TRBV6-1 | CASSRTSDTEAFF
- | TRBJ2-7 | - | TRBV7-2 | CASSPLPKGSSSEQYF
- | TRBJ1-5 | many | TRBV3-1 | CASSHQDSNQPQHF
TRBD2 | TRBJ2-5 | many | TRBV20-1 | CSAIGTSGRRDETQYF
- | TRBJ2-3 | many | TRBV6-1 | CASSERSQLTDTQYF
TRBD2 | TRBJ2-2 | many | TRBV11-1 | CASSIPGLAGGNTGELFF